The clone carrying this T cell receptor (beta chain) has more than one count but fewer than ten. Its specificity is unknown. This sample was taken from a study of radiotherapy plus CTLA-4 blockade in lung cancer. As for the study in general: Of the patients, about 20% showed objective responses and about 30% attained disease control.

Broader study findings: Strongest reported response predictors: early blood clone changes and post-radiation interferon-beta. TCR clones from tumors expanded in blood after radiotherapy plus ipilimumab.

CDR1 and CDR2 (germline): KGHSH, LQKENI. V lost 5 bases and J lost 1; bases outside the gene matches: 3. The CDR3 is 14 amino acids. Libraries were prepared by immunoSEQ multiplex PCR; TCRdb keeps only in-frame clonotypes and omits some of them. The sample holds approximately 50,000 clones; about three quarters are singletons and the top ten take 3.5% to 4%. The clonotype comes from a human donor with non-small cell lung cancer who had a complete response to radiotherapy plus ipilimumab. The gene calls are TRBV18 and TRBJ1-1; 8 positions match TRBD1. The input for sequencing was peripheral blood, taken from a patient treated with radiotherapy plus ipilimumab. This CDR3 is CASSGQGRNTEAFF. CDR3 DNA sequence: TGTGCCAGCTCAGGACAGGGTAGGAACACTGAAGCTTTCTTT.